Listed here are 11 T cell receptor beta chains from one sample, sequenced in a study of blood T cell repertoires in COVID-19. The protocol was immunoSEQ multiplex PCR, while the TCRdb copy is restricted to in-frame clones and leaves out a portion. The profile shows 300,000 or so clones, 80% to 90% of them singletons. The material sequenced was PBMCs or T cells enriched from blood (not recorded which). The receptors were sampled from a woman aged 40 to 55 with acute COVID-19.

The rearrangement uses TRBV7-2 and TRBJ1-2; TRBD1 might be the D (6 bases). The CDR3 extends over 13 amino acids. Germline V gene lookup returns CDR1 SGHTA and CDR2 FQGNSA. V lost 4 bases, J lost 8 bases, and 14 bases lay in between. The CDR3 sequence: CASSSQGQGGYTF. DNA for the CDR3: TGTGCCAGCAGCTCACAGGGTCAGGGGGGCTACACCTTC.

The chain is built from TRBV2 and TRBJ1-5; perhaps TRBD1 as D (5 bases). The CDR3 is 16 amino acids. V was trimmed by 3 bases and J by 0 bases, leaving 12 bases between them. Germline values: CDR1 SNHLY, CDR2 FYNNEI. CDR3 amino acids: CASSDRQGNSNQPQHF. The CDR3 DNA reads TGTGCCAGCAGTGACAGGCAGGGCAATAGCAATCAGCCCCAGCATTTT.

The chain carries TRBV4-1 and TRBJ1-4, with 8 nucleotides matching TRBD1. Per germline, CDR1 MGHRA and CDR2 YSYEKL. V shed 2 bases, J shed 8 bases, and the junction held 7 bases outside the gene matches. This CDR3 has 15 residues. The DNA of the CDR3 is TGCGCCAGCAGCCAAAACCAGGGGGCGCGGGAAAAACTGTTTTTT. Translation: CASSQNQGAREKLFF.

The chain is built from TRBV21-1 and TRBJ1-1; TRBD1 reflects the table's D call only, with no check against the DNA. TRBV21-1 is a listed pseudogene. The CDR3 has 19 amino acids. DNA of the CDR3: TGTGCCAGCAGCAAAGGAGAAGGGGGCGTTCTCCTTCTCTCCTTTGAAGCTTTCTTT. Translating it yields CASSKGEGGVLLLSFEAFF.

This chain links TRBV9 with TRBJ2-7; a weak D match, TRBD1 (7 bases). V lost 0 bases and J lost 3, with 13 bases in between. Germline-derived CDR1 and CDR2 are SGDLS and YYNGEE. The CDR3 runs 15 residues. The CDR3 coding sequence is TGTGCCAGCAGCGTAGGCCAGGGGGGTCTCTACGAGCAGTACTTC. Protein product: CASSVGQGGLYEQYF.

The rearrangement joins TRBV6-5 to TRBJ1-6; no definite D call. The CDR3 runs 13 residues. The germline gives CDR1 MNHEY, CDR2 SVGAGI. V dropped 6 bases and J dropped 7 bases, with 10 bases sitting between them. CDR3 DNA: TGTGCCAGCAGACGACAAGTAAATTCACCCCTCCACTTT. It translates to CASRRQVNSPLHF.

The CDR3 nucleotides read TGTGCCAGCAGCTTATTCGGGGGGGTAGAGACCCAGTACTTC. Translation: CASSLFGGVETQYF. V usage is TRBV13 and J usage is TRBJ2-5; 8 bases map to TRBD2. The J segment lost 4 bases and the V segment lost 2 bases, leaving 3 bases of the junction unmatched. The CDR3 has 14 amino acids. Germline CDR1 reads PRHDT; CDR2 reads FYEKMQ (reference sequence).

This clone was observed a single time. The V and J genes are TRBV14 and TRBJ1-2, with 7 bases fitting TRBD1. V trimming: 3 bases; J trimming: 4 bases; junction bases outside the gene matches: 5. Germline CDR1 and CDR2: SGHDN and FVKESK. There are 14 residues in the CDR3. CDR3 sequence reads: CASSQTDRAYGYTF. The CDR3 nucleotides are TGTGCCAGCAGCCAGACAGACAGGGCCTATGGCTACACCTTC.

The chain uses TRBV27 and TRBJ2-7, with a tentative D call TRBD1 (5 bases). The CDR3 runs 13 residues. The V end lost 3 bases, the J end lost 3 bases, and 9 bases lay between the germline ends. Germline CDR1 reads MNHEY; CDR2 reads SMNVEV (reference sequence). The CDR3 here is CASSFLDSYEQYF. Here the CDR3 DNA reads TGTGCCAGCAGTTTCCTAGACAGCTACGAGCAGTACTTC.

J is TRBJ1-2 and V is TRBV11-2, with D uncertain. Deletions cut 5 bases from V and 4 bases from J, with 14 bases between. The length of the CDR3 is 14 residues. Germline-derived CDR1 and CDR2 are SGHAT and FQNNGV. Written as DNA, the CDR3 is TGTGCCAGCAGCCAAGGACGGACTGTCTATGGCTACACCTTC. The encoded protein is CASSQGRTVYGYTF.

The CDR3 sequence is CASSPRDRGFYGYTF. CDR3 DNA: TGTGCCAGCAGCCCGCGGGACAGGGGCTTTTATGGCTACACCTTC. J is TRBJ1-2 and V is TRBV3-1 (or the pseudogene TRBV3-2), with 10 positions matching TRBD1. The CDR3 is 15 residues long. The J segment lost 5 bases and the V segment lost 4 bases, leaving 7 bases of the junction unmatched. Germline loops: CDR1 LGHDT, CDR2 YNNKEL (reference sequence).